This T cell receptor (beta chain) appears in the sequencing data of a study of cytomegalovirus exposure and HLA in healthy donors. General study points: A classifier reportedly called cytomegalovirus status with high sensitivity and specificity. In the 120 or so validation repertoires, just under 95% of cluster scores exceeded 0, per a later analysis. Altogether, some 160 TCR beta chains were recorded as cytomegalovirus-associated.

Measured with immunoSEQ multiplex PCR; TCRdb has only the in-frame clones, and not every one. The repertoire includes 150,000 to 200,000 clones, roughly 83% of them detected once, and about 9.4% sits in the top ten. A word on this clone: The antigen remains undetermined.

The donors were part of the validation cohort of more than 90 subjects. That cohort was separate from the first cohort, which comprised 670 or so subjects. This TCR was sampled from a man aged 30 to 45 in good health and CMV-seropositive. Sequences were obtained from PBMCs.

The CDR3 spells CASSLSRDRAYNEQFF. CDR3 nucleotide sequence: TGTGCCAGCAGTTTATCCCGGGACAGGGCGTACAATGAGCAGTTCTTC. The chain links TRBV28 to TRBJ2-1; 9 bases are shared with TRBD1. This CDR3 contains 16 residues. Germline V gene sequence: CDR1 MDHEN, CDR2 SYDVKM. Trimming removed 1 base from V and 4 bases from J; junction bases left unmatched: 5.